Below, 14 T cell receptor beta chains from the same sample are listed, as sequenced in a study of identical twins. MiXCR was run by TCRdb on the 5' RACE reads, yielding one entry per CDR3 protein. The sample carries 690,000 or so distinct CDR3 sequences, 8.5% to 9% recorded once. Separately, the same data were catalogued under a study of yellow fever vaccine responses in identical twins.

Sequenced sample: PBMCs. These receptors originate from a woman aged 18 to 35 in good health.

V and J are TRBV9 and TRBJ1-4, with 9 nucleotides matching TRBD1. The CDR3 has 14 amino acids. Germline V CDR1 and CDR2: SGDLS, YYNGEE. The trim removed 3 bases at V and 5 bases at J, leaving 2 bases unmatched. CDR3 protein: CASSGGTGNEKLFF. CDR3 DNA: TGTGCCAGCAGCGGCGGGACAGGGAATGAAAAACTGTTTTTT.

This rearrangement joins TRBV6-1 to TRBJ2-1; TRBD2 matches 10 bases. V lost 8 bases, J lost 9 bases, and 4 bases stayed unmatched. This CDR3 contains 12 residues. Germline-derived CDR1 and CDR2 are MNHNS and SASEGT. CDR3 region: CASGQRGGEQFF. CDR3 coding DNA: TGTGCCAGCGGGCAGCGGGGGGGTGAGCAGTTCTTC.

The chain uses TRBV4-3 and TRBJ2-7; D perhaps matches TRBD1 (6 bases). The CDR3 runs to 15 residues. CDR1 is LGHNA, CDR2 YSLEER, per germline. The V gene lost 4 bases and the J gene lost 5 bases, with 18 bases spanning the gap. The DNA for the CDR3 is TGCGCCAGCAGCCCAACCAGGCTCAGGGGTAACGAGCAGTACTTC. This encodes CASSPTRLRGNEQYF.

The J gene is TRBJ2-7, the V gene TRBV14; 7 bases fit TRBD2. The CDR3 covers 15 residues. The V gene end was trimmed by 5 bases and the J gene end by 3 bases; junction bases not matched to a gene: 10. Germline values: CDR1 SGHDN, CDR2 FVKESK. CDR3 bases: TGTGCCAGCAGCAAGATCTGGGAGGGCTACTACGAGCAGTACTTC. Encoded protein: CASSKIWEGYYEQYF.

This clonotype was observed a handful of times. V and J are TRBV4-3 and TRBJ2-7, with D hard to call. V lost 5 bases and J 0 bases, leaving 14 bases between the germline ends. Germline V gives CDR1 LGHNA, CDR2 YSLEER. The CDR3 has 15 amino acids. The CDR3, as DNA: TGCGCCAGCAGCGAATCCCTAGGTATCTCCTACGAGCAGTACTTC. Translating it yields CASSESLGISYEQYF.

The chain's CDR3 is CASFRSGGPNPYEQYF. CDR3 DNA sequence: TGTGCCAGCTTTCGATCGGGGGGGCCTAATCCCTACGAGCAGTACTTC. The chain joins TRBV28 to TRBJ2-7; 8 bases are shared with TRBD2. J lost 2 bases, V lost 8 bases, and 14 bases had no gene match. The CDR3 length is 16 residues. Germline lookup yields CDR1 MDHEN and CDR2 SYDVKM. Supplemented by reference TRBV28 and TRBJ2-7, the full variable domain reads DVKVTQSSRYLVKRTGEKVFLECVQDMDHENMFWYRQDPGLGLRLIYFSYDVKMKEKGDIPEGYSVSREKKERFSLILESASTNQTSMYLCASFRSGGPNPYEQYFGPGTRLTVT.

In its sample, this clonotype was seen many times. The rearrangement joins TRBV4-1 to TRBJ1-1; D unresolved. The CDR3 loop spans 14 amino acids. V was trimmed by 4 bases and J by 5 bases, leaving 14 bases between them. CDR1 MGHRA and CDR2 YSYEKL come from the germline V gene. CDR3 loop: CASSPSVVWTEAFF. DNA for the CDR3: TGCGCCAGCAGCCCCTCGGTGGTCTGGACTGAAGCTTTCTTT.

This clonotype was seen once. A junction boundary mismatches the germline segment, possibly from a read error. CDR3 nucleotides: TGTGCCAACAGCCGGCTAAGTGAAGCTTTCTTT. Protein product: CANSRLSEAFF. The chain is built from TRBV3-1 and TRBJ1-1; D is unresolved. This CDR3 has 11 amino acids. CDR1 is LGHDT, CDR2 YNNKEL, per germline (reference sequence).

The J gene is TRBJ2-5, the V gene TRBV20-1; 7 nucleotides align to TRBD2. Germline V gives CDR1 DFQATT, CDR2 SNEGSKA (reference sequence). This CDR3 is built from 15 residues. The DNA of the CDR3 is TGCAGGGCGGAACGAGCGGGGCAGACACAAGAGACCCAGTACTTC. It translates to CRAERAGQTQETQYF.

The chain joins TRBV7-2 to TRBJ2-2, with TRBD2 identical over 10 bases. CDR1 is SGHTA and CDR2 is FQGNSA in the germline V gene. CDR3 length: 18 amino acids. The trim removed 0 bases at V and 4 bases at J, leaving 8 bases unmatched. Here the CDR3 reads CASSLARGLAEVTGELFF. CDR3 DNA sequence: TGTGCCAGCAGCTTAGCACGAGGACTAGCGGAGGTCACCGGGGAGCTGTTTTTT.

This clonotype was detected many times. This chain uses TRBV12-3 or TRBV12-4 with TRBJ2-3, with D uncertain. The CDR3 covers 14 residues. Trimming shortened V by 3 bases and J by 2 bases, and 9 bases separated the two germline ends. DNA of the CDR3: TGTGCCAGCAGTTTGTTCCCACACACAGATACGCAGTATTTT. Translation: CASSLFPHTDTQYF.

In this sample, this clonotype turned up many times. The chain carries TRBV12-3 or TRBV12-4 and TRBJ1-1; D is possibly TRBD1 (6 bases). Trimming removed 5 bases at V and 6 bases at J, with 16 bases between. CDR3 length: 14 amino acids. The CDR3 region is CASSDSAGGSEAFF. The DNA for the CDR3 is TGTGCCAGCAGTGACTCCGCCGGGGGCTCTGAAGCTTTCTTT.

Concerning this clonotype itself: It may be a read error: a sequence one base away is much more abundant. This rearrangement joins TRBV5-1 to TRBJ2-7; D possibly corresponds to TRBD2 (5 bases). The length of the CDR3 is 14 residues. The V gene's germline CDR1 is SGHRS and CDR2 YFSETQ. CDR3 in amino acids: CASSLVGGHGEQDF. As DNA, the CDR3 is TGCGCCAGCAGCTTGGTTGGAGGTCATGGGGAGCAGGACTTC.

The chain carries TRBV5-1 and TRBJ2-7; 8 nucleotides agree with TRBD1. This CDR3 contains 13 residues. V gave up 1 base and J gave up 5 bases; unmatched junction bases: 2. Germline CDR1 is SGHRS and CDR2 is YFSETQ. CDR3 DNA sequence: TGCGCCAGCAGCTTGCAGGGGGCGGACGAGCAGTACTTC. Its translation: CASSLQGADEQYF. Looking up the rest from reference TRBV5-1 and TRBJ2-7 gives the full variable domain: KAGVTQTPRYLIKTRGQQVTLSCSPISGHRSVSWYQQTPGQGLQFLFEYFSETQRNKGNFPGRFSGRQFSNSRSEMNVSTLELGDSALYLCASSLQGADEQYFGPGTRLTVT.